Included here is one T cell receptor beta chain sequence, with context. This sample was included in a study of T cell changes during pregnancy in multiple sclerosis. With V trimmed by 8 bases and J by 4 bases, 20 bases remained unmatched. The germline gives CDR1 SNHLY, CDR2 FYNNEI. This CDR3 spans 18 amino acids. Using immunoSEQ multiplex PCR, the repertoire was profiled, and TCRdb retains in-frame clones only, with some absent. The sample holds some 80,000 clones; about 93% are singletons and the top ten take approximately 1%. The origin of this receptor is a female donor with multiple sclerosis, enrolled in a pregnancy study. V and J are TRBV2 and TRBJ2-3, with 8 bases lining up with TRBD2. Specimen: peripheral blood, collected in the first trimester of pregnancy. CDR3 in DNA: TGTGCCAGCCTCCTGTACAACTTAGCGGGGCGATTGGCAGATACGCAGTATTTT. Translated, it gives CASLLYNLAGRLADTQYF.